Below are 13 T cell receptor beta chains sequenced from a single sample in a study of blood T cell repertoires in COVID-19. The data were produced by immunoSEQ multiplex PCR, yet TCRdb's version contains in-frame clones alone and is incomplete. The sample carries 150,000 to 200,000 clones, 80% to 90% recorded once. What was sequenced was peripheral blood. The receptor set was obtained from a man younger than 35 with active or convalescent COVID-19.

This clone was detected only once. The rearrangement joins TRBV20-1 to TRBJ1-2; unclear D gene. The CDR3 totals 16 residues. V gave up 3 bases and J gave up 1 base, with 18 bases separating them. The V gene's germline CDR1 is DFQATT and CDR2 SNEGSKA (reference sequence). The DNA of the CDR3 is TGCAGTGCTAGTGTTATTTCGGTATTCGGTAACTATGGCTACACCTTC. Encoded protein: CSASVISVFGNYGYTF.

The CDR3 is CASSPTPAGTRSEKLFF. For the CDR3, the DNA is TGTGCCAGCAGCCCAACCCCCGCCGGGACACGGAGTGAAAAACTGTTTTTT. The V gene is TRBV28, the J gene TRBJ1-4, with a tentative D call TRBD1 (6 bases). The CDR3 spans 17 residues. Germline CDR1 reads MDHEN; CDR2 reads SYDVKM. V shed 6 bases and J shed 7 bases, with 24 bases lying between them.

The V call is TRBV12-3 or TRBV12-4, the J call TRBJ2-5; possible D gene TRBD1, 6 bases. This CDR3 is 12 amino acids long. V lost 5 bases and J 10 bases, leaving 14 bases between the germline ends. This CDR3 is CASSPEGQRQYF. As DNA, the CDR3 is TGTGCCAGCAGTCCAGAAGGACAGCGCCAGTACTTC.

The chain recombines TRBV7-3 with TRBJ2-1; 8 bases align to TRBD1. The ends lost 4 bases at V and 0 bases at J; junction bases unmatched: 5. The CDR3 is 16 residues long. The germline CDR1 and CDR2 sequences are SGHTA and FQGTGA. CDR3 sequence: CASSYTTGASYNEQFF. The CDR3 DNA follows: TGTGCCAGCAGCTACACGACAGGGGCCTCCTACAATGAGCAGTTCTTC.

The chain employs TRBV11-1 and TRBJ2-1; 11 nucleotides align to TRBD2. The CDR3 is 15 amino acids. Germline V lookup: CDR1 SGHAT, CDR2 FQDESV (reference sequence). J was trimmed by 6 bases and V by 3 bases; bases with no gene match: 4. The CDR3 reads CASSFSTSGSNEQFF. Written as DNA, the CDR3 is TGTGCCAGCAGCTTTTCAACTAGCGGGAGCAATGAGCAGTTCTTC.

The chain combines TRBV27 with TRBJ1-1; D is ambiguous. Germline-derived CDR1 and CDR2 are MNHEY and SMNVEV (reference sequence). There are 14 residues in the CDR3. V lost 4 bases and J 0 bases, leaving 9 bases between the germline ends. The CDR3 loop reads CASSSLVLNTEAFF. For the CDR3, the DNA is TGTGCCAGCAGTTCTCTTGTCTTGAACACTGAAGCTTTCTTT.

V and J are TRBV19 and TRBJ2-1; no definite D call. This CDR3 contains 13 residues. The V gene lost 5 bases and the J gene lost 5 bases, with 10 bases spanning the gap. Germline V gene lookup returns CDR1 LNHDA and CDR2 SQIVND (reference sequence). The CDR3 reads CASSEFYDNEQFF. CDR3 in DNA: TGTGCCAGTAGTGAGTTCTACGACAATGAGCAGTTCTTC.

V usage is TRBV28 and J usage is TRBJ2-7, with D possibly TRBD1 on 5 matching bases. This CDR3 is 14 amino acids long. The V gene lost 3 bases and the J gene lost 2 bases, with 11 bases spanning the gap. Germline CDR1 reads MDHEN; CDR2 reads SYDVKM. The CDR3 protein is CASSFHQGTYEQYV. DNA for the CDR3: TGTGCCAGCAGTTTTCACCAGGGCACCTACGAGCAGTACGTC.

The V and J genes are TRBV20-1 and TRBJ2-7; 7 bases are shared with TRBD1. The germline V gene encodes CDR1 DFQATT and CDR2 SNEGSKA (reference sequence). Trimming cost V 3 bases and J 6 bases; bases outside gene matches: 8. The CDR3 totals 13 residues. CDR3 sequence (DNA): TGCAGTGCTAGTAGGGGGCCTACCCTCGAGCAGTACGTC. This encodes CSASRGPTLEQYV.

The chain uses TRBV7-9 and TRBJ2-3; TRBD1 aligns across 7 bases. This CDR3 comprises 12 residues. The junction had 3 bases not matched to a gene; V was cut back by 8 bases and J by 4 bases. Germline values: CDR1 SEHNR, CDR2 FQNEAQ (reference sequence). The CDR3 DNA is TGTGCCAGCGTTACAGGGGCAGATACGCAGTATTTT. Encoded protein: CASVTGADTQYF.

The CDR3 reads CASNGDSTGNTEAFF. Written as DNA, the CDR3 is TGTGCCAGTAACGGGGACAGTACGGGGAACACTGAAGCTTTCTTT. The rearrangement links TRBV19 to TRBJ1-1; 7 bases fit TRBD1. The CDR3 loop spans 15 amino acids. The ends lost 7 bases at V and 1 base at J; junction bases unmatched: 9. CDR1 is LNHDA, CDR2 SQIVND, per germline (reference sequence).

The chain recombines TRBV12-5 with TRBJ1-6, with 9 bases identical to TRBD1. Germline V lookup: CDR1 LGHNT, CDR2 FRNRAP. V lost 3 bases, J lost 2 bases, and 14 bases stayed unmatched. The CDR3 runs 20 residues. This chain's CDR3 is CASGFLTGQGPSTYNSPLHF. CDR3 bases: TGTGCTAGTGGTTTCCTGACGGGACAGGGACCATCTACCTATAATTCACCCCTCCACTTT.

The chain is built from TRBV5-1 and TRBJ1-2; TRBD1 matches at 9 bases. The CDR3 extends over 16 amino acids. CDR1 is SGHRS and CDR2 is YFSETQ in the germline V gene. V lost 0 bases, J lost 4 bases, and 7 bases stayed unmatched. The CDR3 DNA sequence: TGCGCCAGCAGCTTGGCCGGGACAGGGCCGGGCTATGGCTACACCTTC. Amino acid sequence: CASSLAGTGPGYGYTF.